This TCR beta chain is from a study of early T cells in non-severe SARS-CoV-2 infection. Study-wide context: Bulk RNA isolated from unsorted whole blood underwent sequencing; chains were not paired. Study outcomes and limitations: VDJdb-based annotation leaned toward anti-spike CD8 responses and missed private and CD4 specificities.

Unique molecular identifiers were added to individual cDNA molecules. TCRdb redid the calling of the 5' RACE reads with MiXCR, one entry per CDR3 protein. The sample lists approximately 71,000 distinct CDR3 sequences, 9% to 15% occurring once. Ten or more counts support this clonotype. Its antigen remains unknown. V lost 3 bases to trimming and J lost 0 bases, with 12 bases between them. The germline V gene has CDR1 SGHTA and CDR2 FQGNSA. This CDR3 has 16 residues. The V and J genes are TRBV7-2 and TRBJ2-1; D gene ambiguous. The source is an adult who was a healthcare worker with PCR-confirmed SARS-CoV-2 infection or an uninfected control (not recorded which). The specimen was whole blood. In DNA form, the CDR3 reads TGTGCCAGCAGCTTCTTATCGGCAGTCTCCTACAATGAGCAGTTCTTC. It yields the protein CASSFLSAVSYNEQFF.